The clone carrying this TCR beta chain was observed a few times. Its specificity is not known. The sample comes from a study of blood T cell dynamics during melanoma immunotherapy. Study context: First-line therapy was either pembrolizumab or nivolumab with ipilimumab for metastatic melanoma.

The time point here: week 3, after first cycle of checkpoint inhibitor. Prior systemic cancer therapy, immunosuppressant use and other active malignancies excluded patients. The V and J ends lost 9 bases and 4 bases respectively, with 10 bases between them. CDR3 length: 11 residues. CDR1 is WNHNN and CDR2 is SYGVQD in the germline V gene (reference sequence). This table comes from immunoSEQ multiplex PCR, and its TCRdb copy is limited to in-frame clones, with some not included. Among 25,000 to 35,000 clones listed, around 80% were seen once. Study-wide points: It remained unknown if the driving T cell clones were melanoma-specific.

This sequence joins TRBV10-1 and TRBJ2-7; possible D gene TRBD2, 5 bases. The sequence was obtained from a human donor with melanoma. The sample in question was blood, obtained from a patient treated with checkpoint blockade. CDR3 amino acids: CARPRGYEQYF. The CDR3 nucleotides are TGCGCCAGGCCACGGGGTTACGAGCAGTACTTC.